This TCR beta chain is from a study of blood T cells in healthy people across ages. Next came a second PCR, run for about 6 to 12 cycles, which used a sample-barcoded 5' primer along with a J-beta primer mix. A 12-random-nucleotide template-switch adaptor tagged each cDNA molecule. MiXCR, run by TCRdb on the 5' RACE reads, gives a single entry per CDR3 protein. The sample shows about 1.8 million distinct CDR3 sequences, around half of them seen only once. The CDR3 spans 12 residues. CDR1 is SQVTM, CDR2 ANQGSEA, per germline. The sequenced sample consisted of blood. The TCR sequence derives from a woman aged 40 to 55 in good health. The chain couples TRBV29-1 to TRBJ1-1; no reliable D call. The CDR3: CSPTSLGAEAFF. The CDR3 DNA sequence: TGCAGTCCGACCTCCCTAGGCGCTGAAGCTTTCTTT.